The rows below give T cell receptor beta chains drawn from one sample of a study of T cell responses to AZD1222 COVID-19 vaccine. Repertoires were generated with immunoSEQ multiplex PCR, while TCRdb's copy carries only in-frame clones and drops some. Of 150,000 to 200,000 clones in the sample, around 94% were seen once. Specimen: peripheral blood, collected 28 days after the second AZD1222 dose. The source of these receptors is an adult who received the AZD1222 COVID-19 vaccine. CDR3s include the opening cysteine and the closing phenylalanine or tryptophan. The D gene is left open where the match is weak.

d_gene: TRBD2
v_gene: TRBV6-4
j_gene: TRBJ2-1
CDR3aa: CASSGSGNLLYNEQFF

d_gene: NA
v_gene: TRBV9
j_gene: TRBJ2-1
CDR3aa: CASSADLGGQQFF

d_gene: TRBD1
v_gene: TRBV7-6
j_gene: TRBJ1-2
CDR3aa: CDVQDGTASYGYTF

d_gene: TRBD2
v_gene: TRBV5-6
j_gene: TRBJ2-5
CDR3aa: CASSRTSGGGRETQYF

d_gene: NA
v_gene: TRBV15
j_gene: TRBJ1-2
CDR3aa: CATSRDGGAYSGYTF

d_gene: NA
v_gene: TRBV1
j_gene: TRBJ2-1
CDR3aa: CTSSLDTYNEQFF

d_gene: NA
v_gene: TRBV7-9
j_gene: TRBJ1-2
CDR3aa: CASSLASGTYYGYTF

d_gene: NA
v_gene: TRBV6-1
j_gene: TRBJ1-5
CDR3aa: CASSENRVVSQPQHF

d_gene: NA
v_gene: TRBV6-6
j_gene: TRBJ1-2
CDR3aa: CASSYSTWGKHYGYTF

d_gene: NA
v_gene: TRBV28
j_gene: TRBJ2-7
CDR3aa: CASSLAHRGQGNIEQYF

d_gene: NA
v_gene: TRBV11-2
j_gene: TRBJ2-3
CDR3aa: CASSLGTSTDTQYF

d_gene: NA
v_gene: TRBV19
j_gene: TRBJ1-4
CDR3aa: CASSMADEKLFF

d_gene: TRBD2
v_gene: TRBV29-1
j_gene: TRBJ2-3
CDR3aa: CSVVGGGAVDTQYF

d_gene: NA
v_gene: TRBV5-1
j_gene: TRBJ1-4
CDR3aa: CASSSYPPGRGPTNEKLFF

d_gene: TRBD1
v_gene: TRBV4-1
j_gene: TRBJ2-3
CDR3aa: CASSQEEGASTDTQYF

d_gene: TRBD1
v_gene: TRBV19
j_gene: TRBJ1-2
CDR3aa: CASSILGQVLENGYTF

d_gene: NA
v_gene: TRBV5-1
j_gene: TRBJ1-2
CDR3aa: CASSPQGNGYTF

d_gene: NA
v_gene: TRBV7-3
j_gene: TRBJ2-5
CDR3aa: CASSYTPGPQETQYF

d_gene: NA
v_gene: TRBV5-4
j_gene: TRBJ1-1
CDR3aa: CASSPRSDTEAFF

d_gene: NA
v_gene: TRBV19
j_gene: TRBJ2-7
CDR3aa: CASSISGGAYEQYF

d_gene: NA
v_gene: TRBV10-3
j_gene: TRBJ1-3
CDR3aa: CAIRPTAGNTIYF

d_gene: NA
v_gene: TRBV7-3
j_gene: TRBJ1-4
CDR3aa: CASSLMDGVNEKLFF

d_gene: NA
v_gene: TRBV19
j_gene: TRBJ1-2
CDR3aa: CASSPETRYGYTF

d_gene: NA
v_gene: TRBV7-6
j_gene: TRBJ2-2
CDR3aa: CASSGQQAPINTGELFF

d_gene: NA
v_gene: TRBV6-2/TRBV6-3
j_gene: TRBJ1-1
CDR3aa: CASSYAPNTEAFF

d_gene: TRBD1
v_gene: TRBV7-3
j_gene: TRBJ2-6
CDR3aa: CASSPDRAPGANVLTF

d_gene: TRBD2
v_gene: TRBV3-1/TRBV3-2
j_gene: TRBJ2-3
CDR3aa: CASSHSGRIDTQYF

d_gene: TRBD2
v_gene: TRBV7-9
j_gene: TRBJ2-1
CDR3aa: CASSLGVRAGRDNEQFF

d_gene: TRBD2
v_gene: TRBV11-3
j_gene: TRBJ2-7
CDR3aa: CASSLTTLGTSSYEQYF

d_gene: NA
v_gene: TRBV10-3
j_gene: TRBJ2-5
CDR3aa: CAISATGSIETQYF

d_gene: NA
v_gene: TRBV14
j_gene: TRBJ1-1
CDR3aa: CASSRLGGMNTEAFF

d_gene: NA
v_gene: TRBV18
j_gene: TRBJ1-3
CDR3aa: CASSPDMLGNTIYF

d_gene: NA
v_gene: TRBV11-3
j_gene: TRBJ2-7
CDR3aa: CASSFNSPYEQYF

d_gene: NA
v_gene: TRBV28
j_gene: TRBJ1-5
CDR3aa: CASSLRGKARQPQHF

d_gene: NA
v_gene: TRBV27
j_gene: TRBJ1-6
CDR3aa: CASSLKAQPNSPLHF

d_gene: TRBD2
v_gene: TRBV10-2
j_gene: TRBJ2-3
CDR3aa: CASSESDAGADTQYF

d_gene: TRBD1
v_gene: TRBV6-1
j_gene: TRBJ2-3
CDR3aa: CASSEGTGPDTQYF

d_gene: TRBD1
v_gene: TRBV28
j_gene: TRBJ1-3
CDR3aa: CASSLPTGVASGNTIYF

d_gene: NA
v_gene: TRBV11-3
j_gene: TRBJ2-1
CDR3aa: CASSSNRVNEQFF

d_gene: NA
v_gene: TRBV7-2
j_gene: TRBJ2-1
CDR3aa: CASSRDTNYNEQFF